This T cell receptor (beta chain) came from a study of cytomegalovirus exposure and HLA in healthy donors (dated by TCRdb to 2016 to 2017). Concerning the study at large: In an earlier analysis of fewer than 750 of the donors, around 300 Gb of sequence data and 117 million unique TCR beta sequences from about 180 million T cells were reported. The later analysis used no new phenotypic data to find candidate immune exposures, relying instead on TCR beta sequences and their occurrence across donors. An earlier analysis of 587 of the donors applied high-throughput TCR beta sequencing to assess whether each TCR beta V gene segment acted as functional or pseudogenic. Class I and class II HLA loci were covered by the typing at four-digit resolution. Roughly 300 gigabases of sequencing data and 70 million to 100 million unique TCR sequences were included in an early release covering 550 to 800 HLA-typed donors. Across approximately 420 genotyped donors of the cohort, an average of roughly 200,000 unique TCR beta nucleotide sequences per donor were sequenced, and approximately 19% of those sequences were non-productive. High-throughput TCR immunosequencing, statistical association of individual TCRs with disease status, and machine learning were combined to predict cytomegalovirus infection status. Using immunosequencing, the study profiled T cell repertoires from approximately 700 subjects and related those repertoires to cytomegalovirus serostatus. A later genetic analysis used genome-wide SNP genotypes for about 65% of the 666 donors, treating that subset as a discovery cohort. Typing coverage differed by locus: A, B, C, DRB1 and DQB1 were typed in about 620-640 donors, DQA1 in 522, DPA1 in 600 to 610, and DPB1 in approximately 450. All discovery cohort repertoires had been generated on a single sequencing platform. Of the 398 genotyped donors, about 80% fell in the genetic ancestry cluster associated with self-reported Caucasian donors. A later analysis re-examined previously published TCR beta repertoires from more than 550 donors and added high-resolution HLA genotyping to investigate patterns of TCR occurrence. The study aimed to test whether signatures of past pathogen exposure could be identified by cataloging public T cell receptors. Along with the approximately 600-subject first cohort, a separate validation cohort of around 110 different subjects was used. Donor age, sex, ethnicity and CMV serostatus were collected together with the repertoire data. Five DR-DQ haplotypes were treated as single units for association and clustering because of strong linkage in the cohort. Beyond this particular receptor, the publication reports: Because HLA typing was missing for some donors at each locus, association tests included only the typed subset. Compared with the roughly 670-donor mean, donors in an Asian-associated ancestry cluster had fewer N-insertions in productive TCRs, according to a later genetic analysis. A later analysis found that most CMV-associated TCR beta chains appeared HLA-restricted, with HLA associations seemingly driven largely by CMV exposure. For the cohort, immune exposure information was limited to CMV serostatus. Because counts were too low, some 16 rarely observed V segments, including chromosome 9 orphons, were excluded from the earlier analysis of a few hundred of the donors. Roughly uniform sequencing depth across donors was assumed in presence/absence analyses, although this assumption may not hold. Cytomegalovirus status was reported to be diagnosed by the classifier with high specificity and sensitivity in both the original and validation cohorts. While some public TCRs were present in many individuals, most TCR sequences turned up only very rarely across donors. A group of highly shared sequence variants was considered likely to be a technical artifact of the sequencing pipeline. An association between a missense DCLRE1C variant and V-gene and J-gene trimming of TCR beta chains was found in a later genetic analysis and replicated in an independent cohort. In a later analysis, 16,951 TCR beta sequences were associated with specific HLA alleles at a false discovery rate of 0.05. The study listed 164 TCR beta chains as associated with cytomegalovirus. A further reported finding was that TCR beta sequences accurately predicted the HLA-A and HLA-B alleles for most subjects in the first cohort. Broadly in line with IMGT annotations, most TCR beta V segments showed up in productive rearrangements about 90% or about 30% of the time in an earlier analysis of under 700 of the donors. In vitro tests confirmed that a few of the cytomegalovirus-associated TCR beta chains recognize cytomegalovirus antigens. Linkage disequilibrium might explain the correlated functional status among segregating V segments, but an unknown experimental factor could not be excluded. Strong co-occurrence of HLA alleles, especially DR and DQ, made assigning TCR associations to individual alleles difficult. In a later analysis, TCR association rates were found to vary across HLA loci, with the most associated TCRs seen for DRB1 alleles and the fewest for HLA-C alleles. A later analysis reported that several top co-occurrence clusters appeared linked to parvovirus B19, influenza, CMV and Epstein-Barr virus. In a later analysis, HLA-associated TCR beta chains showed more clonal expansion and lower generation probabilities than non-associated chains that were equally common. The cohort was sequenced for TCR beta chains only, and without alpha or paired-chain data the features that could be detected were limited. According to the authors, the approach could potentially be generalized to other disease states and immunological phenotypes.

In total, 600 or so healthy bone marrow donors made up the cohort. Cohort members were all nominally healthy when sampled, although unrecorded immune exposures were likely present. The donor was CMV seropositive and belonged to the group of more than 250 seropositive cohort members. Every donor gave a peripheral blood sample, and the peripheral blood mononuclear cells from that sample were used for TCR beta sequencing. The Qiagen DNeasy Blood Extraction Kit was used to extract genomic DNA from the blood cell samples. Libraries were prepared through the immunoSEQ multiplex PCR assay. For the multiplex PCR, a mixture combining 60 forward primers for TCR Vbeta segments and 13 reverse primers for TCR Jbeta segments was used. The CDR3 region of rearranged TCR beta genes was amplified from genomic DNA by a multiplex PCR assay. Amplified TCR beta libraries were sequenced as 87-base-pair reads on the Illumina HiSeq System. In the original analysis: Across the 600 to 700 repertoires, a later analysis counted approximately 75 million unique TCR beta chains, 9.5 million to 12 million of which were shared by at least two donors. To remove PCR and sequencing errors, raw reads were error-corrected and collapsed into unique sequences using a nearest-neighbor algorithm that merged closely related sequences. To assign V, D and J gene segments, CDR3 sequences were aligned to IMGT reference sequences. Each retained sequence needed at least a six-nucleotide match to both a V gene segment and a J gene segment. A rearrangement was called productive if the CDR3 had no stop codons and remained in frame with V and J, and every other rearrangement was called non-productive. CDR3 was defined by IMGT convention, running from the second conserved V-encoded cysteine to the conserved J-encoded phenylalanine. The earlier analysis of about 500 of the donors excluded sequences that lacked an unambiguous match to a single V gene segment. In an earlier analysis of 450 to 700 of the donors, V segments were called functional above 56.7% productive rearrangements and were called segregating when the between-donor standard deviation exceeded 5%. A statistical classification framework was built to diagnose cytomegalovirus status from the catalog of TCR beta chain sequences. A later analysis assigned V and J genes by comparing TCR nucleotide sequences with IMGT/GENE-DB human TR gene sequences. The TCRdist pipeline was used in a later analysis to assign CDR3 sequences and most-parsimonious VDJ recombination scenarios. In a later analysis, each TCR beta chain was defined by its CDR3 amino acid sequence together with its V-gene family, and reads lacking a unique V-gene family were excluded. As a way to deal with suspected cross-contamination and a sequencing artifact, a later analysis dropped 640 or so nucleotide sequences that were highly shared and had low generation probability. In a later analysis, a clonal expansion index was calculated for each public chain from normalized within-repertoire ranks of inferred template counts. A later analysis computed generation probabilities with a VDJ recombination model fitted to out-of-frame rearrangements, and checked the results against IGoR. In a later analysis, TCR-TCR, TCR-HLA and TCR-CMV co-occurrence was scored with hypergeometric tests, and a repertoire-size bias correction was applied to TCR pairs. False discovery rates were estimated in a later analysis by permuting HLA or CMV assignments 20 times. A later analysis grouped co-occurring TCRs with DBSCAN, adding TCRdist sequence similarity when clustering within HLA-allele-positive subsets. Repertoires with fewer than 30,000 or more than 120,000 public chains were left out of co-occurrence clustering, as were about 5 repertoires with anomalous nucleotide sharing. TCRdb mirrors the immuneACCESS table, restricted to in-frame sequences. Some clones are absent from its copies; in checked studies, under half trace to an unresolved V gene, and the reason for the others is unknown. D and trimming were read from the DNA, whereas the V and J calls and clone size are those reported in that table. In this sample the table shows 65,000 to 90,000 clones, about 78% of which occur a single time. The ten most abundant clones make up about an eighth of the sample.

To note about this clone: Its antigen target is currently unknown. No base quality values were provided; no much bigger clone lies one nucleotide off.

This receptor was identified in a woman between 40 and 50 years old in good health and CMV-seropositive. The sequenced sample was PBMCs.

The CDR3 is CASRAGVSDTEAFF. The bases are TGTGCCAGCAGAGCAGGGGTCTCCGACACTGAAGCTTTCTTT. Recombination connected TRBV7-3 to TRBJ1-1; matching of 6 bases hints at TRBD1 as the D gene. Its CDR3 holds 14 amino acids, cysteine through phenylalanine. Only the CDR3 portion is preserved as DNA: 42 bases, with reading frame beginning at the first base. V is shortened by 6 bases, J by 3 bases, and the region joining them spans 14 bases. Based on the germline V gene, the CDR1 and CDR2 sequences are SGHTA and FQGTGA.